This TCR beta chain was sequenced in a study of shared clonotypes between healthy human individuals. Broader study findings: Generally, naive subsets (rather than memory subsets) showed larger estimated richness.

Per sorted-subset replicate PCR, input was around 200 ng DNA, representing around 29,000 T cell genomes. The assay was immunoSEQ multiplex PCR, and TCRdb's table has in-frame clones only and misses some. Here the sample spans about 2,200,000 clones, 85% to 95% being singletons. This clone appeared once. The antigen is unknown. The sample has other DNA sequences that encode this CDR3 too. Germline V gene sequence: CDR1 WNHNN, CDR2 SYGVQD (reference sequence). This CDR3 region has 15 residues. After removal of 3 bases from V and 7 bases from J, the junction contained 5 bases not matched to a gene. CD45RO-negative CD8 cells positively selected for CCR7 made up the naive population, which excluded terminally differentiated effector memory CD45RA+ cells. Donors had no recently reported acute infections or vaccinations and were HIV-negative.

The sequencing input was naive CD8+ T cells from PBMCs. The clonotype was recovered from a young man in good health. Some clones in this sample may be carry-over from other donors' samples. The chain recombines TRBV10-1 with TRBJ2-1; 11 bases agree with TRBD2. The CDR3, as DNA: TGCGCCAGCAGTGAAGGACTAGCGGGTTATAATGAGCAGTTCTTC. This translates into CASSEGLAGYNEQFF.